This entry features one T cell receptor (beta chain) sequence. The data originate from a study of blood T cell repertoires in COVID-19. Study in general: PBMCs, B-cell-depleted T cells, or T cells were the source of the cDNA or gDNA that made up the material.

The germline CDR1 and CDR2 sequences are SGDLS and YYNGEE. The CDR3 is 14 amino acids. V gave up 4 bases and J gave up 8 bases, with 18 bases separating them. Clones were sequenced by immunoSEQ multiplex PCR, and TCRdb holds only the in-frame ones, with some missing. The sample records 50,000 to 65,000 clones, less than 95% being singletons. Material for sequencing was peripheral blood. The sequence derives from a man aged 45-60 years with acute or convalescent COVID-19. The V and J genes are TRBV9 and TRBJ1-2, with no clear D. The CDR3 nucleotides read TGTGCCAGCAGCACCCCATCTCGAACGAGGGGCTACACCTTC. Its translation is CASSTPSRTRGYTF.